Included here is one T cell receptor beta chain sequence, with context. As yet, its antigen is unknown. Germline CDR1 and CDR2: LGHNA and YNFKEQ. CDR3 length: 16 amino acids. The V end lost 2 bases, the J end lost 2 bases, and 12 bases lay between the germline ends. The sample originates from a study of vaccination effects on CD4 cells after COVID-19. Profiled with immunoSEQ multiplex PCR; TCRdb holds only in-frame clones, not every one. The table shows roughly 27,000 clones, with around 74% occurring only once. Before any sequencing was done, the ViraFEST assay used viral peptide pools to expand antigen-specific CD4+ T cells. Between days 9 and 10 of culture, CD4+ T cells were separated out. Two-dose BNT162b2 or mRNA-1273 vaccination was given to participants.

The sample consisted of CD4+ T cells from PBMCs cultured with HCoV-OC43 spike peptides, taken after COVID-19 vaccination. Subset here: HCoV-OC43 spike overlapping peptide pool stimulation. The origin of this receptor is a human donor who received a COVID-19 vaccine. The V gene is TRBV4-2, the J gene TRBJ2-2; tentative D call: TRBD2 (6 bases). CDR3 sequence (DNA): TGTGCCAGCAGCCAACTTATCGGGAGAAACACCGGGGAGCTGTTTTTT. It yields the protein CASSQLIGRNTGELFF.